The 10 T cell receptor beta chains listed next were all sequenced from one sample in a study of T cells in women clearing cervical HPV infection. Sequencing used immunoSEQ multiplex PCR; TCRdb keeps in-frame clones, though not all of them. Its table lists roughly 28,000 clones. The sample was blood buffy coat. These receptor sequences come from a woman between 18 and 69 years old with a cervical HPV16 infection that either progressed to CIN3+ or cleared (not recorded which).

On this clone: The CDR3 is cut off 3 residues early in the read; its end comes from the germline J gene. The gene calls are TRBV14 and TRBJ2-7, with D maybe TRBD2 (6 bases). Trimming took off 4 bases at V and 2 bases at J, with 15 bases between the two ends. The CDR3 consists of 15 residues. From germline, CDR1 is SGHDN and CDR2 FVKESK. CDR3 loop: CASSPRDFRTYEQYF. The CDR3 bases that were read are TGTGCCAGCAGCCCACGGGACTTCAGGACCTACGAG.

For this clone: The read gets to within 3 residues of the CDR3 end, and the germline J gene fills in the rest. The chain uses TRBV7-8 and TRBJ1-6; TRBD1 agrees at 7 bases. V shed 0 bases and J 7 bases; nucleotides not matched to a gene: 9. Germline V CDR1 and CDR2: SGHVS, FQNEAQ. This CDR3 contains 17 residues. The DNA read from the CDR3 is TGTGCCAGCAGCTTAGCGAGGGGGCCCGTGGCAAATTCACCC. Protein product: CASSLARGPVANSP. The full CDR3 protein reads CASSLARGPVANSPLHF.

Concerning this clone: Sequencing ends 3 residues short of the CDR3 end; the germline J gene provides the rest. The rearrangement uses TRBV6-2 or TRBV6-3 and TRBJ1-1; 7 nucleotides align to TRBD1. CDR1 and CDR2 (germline): MNHEY, SVGEGT. With V trimmed by 5 bases and J by 5 bases, 8 bases remained unmatched. The CDR3 runs to 14 residues. The CDR3 bases that were read are TGTGCCAGCAGTCGGAGAACAGGGGAGACTGAA. It translates to CASSRRTGETE. The whole CDR3 reads CASSRRTGETEAFF.

A word on this clone: The read ends 3 residues before the CDR3 terminus; that terminus is restored from the germline J gene. The chain uses TRBV30 and TRBJ1-2; 7 nucleotides match TRBD1. V was clipped by 4 bases and J by 7 bases; unmatched bases: 6. Germline values: CDR1 GTSNPN, CDR2 SVGIG (reference sequence). This CDR3 contains 12 residues. CDR3 DNA, as far as it was read: TGTGCCTGGACCGAGGGGACAGTTGGC. This encodes CAWTEGTVG. The whole CDR3 is CAWTEGTVGYTF.

Details on this clone: The CDR3 is cut off 3 residues early in the read; its end comes from the germline J gene. This chain joins TRBV19 and TRBJ1-2; D might be TRBD1 (6 bases). Looked up from germline, CDR1 is LNHDA and CDR2 is SQIVND (reference sequence). CDR3 length equals 13 residues. Trimming pared 8 bases from V and 4 bases from J, leaving 14 bases between. CDR3 bases read: TGTGCCAGTTACAGGGCGGAGGGCTATGGC. Translating gives CASYRAEGYG. The whole CDR3 protein reads CASYRAEGYGYTF.

Of note for this clone: The read stops 3 residues short of the end of the CDR3; the missing end is completed from the germline J gene. The chain has TRBV5-1 and TRBJ2-5, with TRBD2 matching over 7 bases. The length of the CDR3 is 12 residues. Trimming cost V 3 bases and J 5 bases; bases outside gene matches: 1. Germline assignment: CDR1 SGHRS and CDR2 YFSETQ. The sequenced CDR3 bases are TGCGCCAGCAGCTACGGGGGGGAGACC. Its translation is CASSYGGET. The CDR3 as a whole reads CASSYGGETQYF. The variable domain in full, with the rest retrieved from reference TRBV5-1 and TRBJ2-5, is KAGVTQTPRYLIKTRGQQVTLSCSPISGHRSVSWYQQTPGQGLQFLFEYFSETQRNKGNFPGRFSGRQFSNSRSEMNVSTLELGDSALYLCASSYGGETQYFGPGTRLLVL.

To note about this clone: The read ends 3 residues shy of where the CDR3 ends; the end is completed using the germline J gene. The rearrangement joins TRBV18 to TRBJ2-3, with D perhaps matching TRBD2 (5 bases). The CDR3 is 14 amino acids. Per germline, CDR1 KGHSH and CDR2 LQKENI. V was cut by 1 base and J by 2 bases, with 7 bases left in between. The sequenced part of the CDR3 DNA is TGTGCCAGCTCACCACAGACTACCACAGATACG. It is translated as CASSPQTTTDT. The whole CDR3 is CASSPQTTTDTQYF.

For this clone: Read data end 3 residues before the CDR3 end; the end is taken from the germline J gene. The V gene is TRBV7-2, the J gene TRBJ2-5; a possible D gene is TRBD1 (6 bases). The CDR3 is 13 residues long. In germline, CDR1 is SGHTA, CDR2 FQGNSA. Trimming took 4 bases from V and 4 from J, leaving 10 bases between them. Partial CDR3 DNA: TGTGCCAGCAGCTCCGTGGACAGAGAGACC. Its translation is CASSSVDRET. The entire CDR3 protein reads CASSSVDRETQYF.

For this clone: Read coverage stops 3 residues before the CDR3 terminus; the germline J gene supplies the remainder. The rearrangement uses TRBV5-4 and TRBJ2-5, with a possible D match to TRBD2 (6 bases). Germline V gives CDR1 SGHNT, CDR2 YYREEE (reference sequence). The CDR3 loop spans 14 amino acids. V was pared by 3 bases and J by 2 bases, with 11 bases between. CDR3 protein: CASSSPGLQETQYF. The CDR3 DNA, read in part, is TGTGCCAGCAGCTCACCGGGACTGCAAGAGACC. Together with reference TRBV5-4 and TRBJ2-5, the CDR3 gives the full variable domain: ETGVTQSPTHLIKTRGQQVTLRCSSQSGHNTVSWYQQALGQGPQFIFQYYREEENGRGNFPPRFSGLQFPNYSSELNVNALELDDSALYLCASSSPGLQETQYFGPGTRLLVL.

The covered CDR3 bases are TGCGCCAGCAGCTTCAGGACAGGCCCTGACTCTAACTATGGC. Translated: CASSFRTGPDSNYG. From start to end, the CDR3 is CASSFRTGPDSNYGYTF. The chain employs TRBV5-1 and TRBJ1-2; 7 nucleotides agree with TRBD1. Read coverage stops 3 residues before the CDR3 terminus; the germline J gene supplies the remainder. The V gene's germline CDR1 is SGHRS and CDR2 YFSETQ. This CDR3 has 17 residues. Trimming at V came to 2 bases and at J to 0 bases, leaving 10 bases not matched to a gene. Full variable domain (rest looked up from reference TRBV5-1 and TRBJ1-2): KAGVTQTPRYLIKTRGQQVTLSCSPISGHRSVSWYQQTPGQGLQFLFEYFSETQRNKGNFPGRFSGRQFSNSRSEMNVSTLELGDSALYLCASSFRTGPDSNYGYTFGSGTRLTVV.